One TCR beta chain is described in this entry. Its antigen is not identified. These data originate in a study of cytotoxic CD8 clonotypes in ibrutinib-treated CLL. Across the study: There were 11 relapsed/refractory patients and approximately 16 treatment-naive patients, and fewer than 18 were IGHV unmutated.

Sequencing used immunoSEQ multiplex PCR; TCRdb keeps in-frame clones, though not all of them. This sample carries about 120,000 clones, approximately 58% of them seen once, and the ten largest clones take 30% to 45%. The CDR3 consists of 14 residues. The ends lost 5 bases at V and 4 bases at J; junction bases unmatched: 7. The V gene's germline CDR1 is SGHVS and CDR2 FQNEAQ. Genomic DNA for TCR beta libraries, 1.5 to 2 micrograms, came from cryopreserved PBMCs. The study's findings and limits: Lymph node repertoires were not studied, and sampling times were unmatched.

The receptor was derived from a human donor with chronic lymphocytic leukemia. The V gene is TRBV7-8, the J gene TRBJ2-7, with 8 nucleotides matching TRBD1. Here the sequenced sample was PBMCs, taken after 24 months of ibrutinib treatment. Written as DNA, the CDR3 is TGTGCCAGCAGCGCTGGACAGGGAACTTACGAGCAGTACTTC. Translation gives CASSAGQGTYEQYF.